This TCR beta chain comes out of a study of metastatic and nonmetastatic thyroid tumors. In the study overall: From malignant and benign thyroid patients, repertoires in blood and in tumor or nodule tissue were compared.

Until they underwent thyroid surgery, no patient had received any treatment. TCRdb re-called the PCR reads through MiXCR. The data hold tens of thousands of clones, with about a sixth observed a single time. The germline V gene has CDR1 MGHRA and CDR2 YSYEKL. V was pared by 0 bases and J by 9 bases, with 14 bases of the junction left unmatched. The length of the CDR3 is 17 residues. V usage is TRBV4-1 and J usage is TRBJ1-5, with 7 bases identical to TRBD1. The sequenced sample consisted of blood. This TCR derives from a male donor with papillary thyroid cancer or a benign thyroid nodule (not recorded which). Some clones in this sample may be carry-over from other donors' samples. The chain's CDR3 is CASSQEGSYRPGGPQHF. CDR3 sequence (DNA): TGCGCCAGCAGCCAAGAGGGATCATATCGCCCAGGGGGGCCCCAGCATTTT.